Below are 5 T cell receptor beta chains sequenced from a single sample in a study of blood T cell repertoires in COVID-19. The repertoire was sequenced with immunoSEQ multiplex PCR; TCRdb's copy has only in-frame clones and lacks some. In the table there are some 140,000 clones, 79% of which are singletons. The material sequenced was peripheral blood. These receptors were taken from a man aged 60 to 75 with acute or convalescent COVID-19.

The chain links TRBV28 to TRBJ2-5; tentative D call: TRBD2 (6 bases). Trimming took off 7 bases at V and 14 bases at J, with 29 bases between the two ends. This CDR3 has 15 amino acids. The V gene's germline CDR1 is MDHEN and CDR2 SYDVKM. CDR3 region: CASNPQGVPAGPTYF. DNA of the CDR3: TGTGCCAGCAATCCTCAAGGGGTACCAGCGGGTCCTACTTACTTC.

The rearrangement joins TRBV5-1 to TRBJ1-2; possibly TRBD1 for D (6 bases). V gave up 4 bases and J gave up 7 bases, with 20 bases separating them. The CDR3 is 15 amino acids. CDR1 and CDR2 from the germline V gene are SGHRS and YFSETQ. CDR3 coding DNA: TGCGCCAGCAGCCCATTCGCAGGGGTAGCCGGTGGCTACACCTTC. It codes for CASSPFAGVAGGYTF.

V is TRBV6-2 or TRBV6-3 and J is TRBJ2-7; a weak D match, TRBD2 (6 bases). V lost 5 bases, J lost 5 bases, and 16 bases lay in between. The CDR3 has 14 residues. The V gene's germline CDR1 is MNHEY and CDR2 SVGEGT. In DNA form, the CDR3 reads TGTGCCAGCAGTCCGACTAGTGCTCCGCACGAGCAGTACTTC. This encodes CASSPTSAPHEQYF.

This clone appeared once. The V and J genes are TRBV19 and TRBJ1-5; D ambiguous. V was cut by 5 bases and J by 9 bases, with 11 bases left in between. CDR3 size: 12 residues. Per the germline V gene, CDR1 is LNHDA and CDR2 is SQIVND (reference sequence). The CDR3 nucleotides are TGTGCCAGTAGTGAGCGTGTGCCGCCCCAGCATTTT. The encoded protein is CASSERVPPQHF.

The DNA of the CDR3 is TGTGCCAGCAGCTTAGCGCGGACAGGGACTAATGAAAAACTGTTTTTT. This gives the protein CASSLARTGTNEKLFF. The chain couples TRBV7-2 to TRBJ1-4; the match to TRBD1 covers 8 bases. The CDR3 totals 16 residues. The V and J ends lost 0 bases and 2 bases, in that order; junction bases with no gene match: 2. The V gene's germline CDR1 is SGHTA and CDR2 FQGNSA.